These 8 T cell receptor beta chains share one sample of origin, sequenced in a study of metastatic and nonmetastatic thyroid tumors (dated by TCRdb to the early 2020s). None of the patients had been given any treatment before thyroid surgery. Library preparation used PCR. The instrument given in TCRdb is Illumina HiSeq 4000. TCRdb reanalyzed the raw reads on its own, using fastp at Q25 for trimming and MiXCR for clone calling, and kept in-frame beta chains. A total of about 14,000 clones appear in this sample, roughly 12% of them only once. The top ten hold approximately 14% of the sample. The specimen sequenced was blood. These receptors came from a female donor with papillary thyroid cancer or a benign thyroid nodule (not recorded which). Some clones in this sample may be carry-over from other donors' samples.

This clone was counted only a few times. The chain recombines TRBV20-1 with TRBJ2-7; D ambiguous. Per the germline V gene, CDR1 is DFQATT and CDR2 is SNEGSKA (reference sequence). V was trimmed by 3 bases and J by 7 bases, leaving 7 bases between them. The CDR3 is 10 amino acids. The CDR3 nucleotides are TGCAGTGCTAGCATGGGGGAGCAGTACTTC. Amino acid sequence: CSASMGEQYF.

This clone has at least ten counts. V is TRBV20-1 and J is TRBJ2-1; 12 bases map to TRBD2. V gave up 0 bases and J gave up 3 bases; unmatched junction bases: 12. Germline assignment: CDR1 DFQATT and CDR2 SNEGSKA (reference sequence). The CDR3 has 19 amino acids. CDR3 residues: CSARDLGRLAGDHYNEQFF. CDR3 coding DNA: TGCAGTGCTAGAGATTTAGGGCGACTAGCGGGGGACCACTACAATGAGCAGTTCTTC.

By share, this clone counts as medium-sized. V and J are TRBV28 and TRBJ1-2, with D unclear. CDR3 size: 12 residues. V was pared by 2 bases and J by 4 bases, with 5 bases between. Germline CDR1 reads MDHEN; CDR2 reads SYDVKM. Written as DNA, the CDR3 is TGTGCCAGCAGTTTACCCACCTATGGCTACACCTTC. Translated: CASSLPTYGYTF.

The chain carries TRBV12-3 or TRBV12-4 and TRBJ2-2, with TRBD2 as a possible D gene (6 bases). The V and J ends lost 5 bases and 2 bases respectively, with 9 bases between them. This CDR3 contains 14 residues. The CDR3 spells CASSLGGNTGELFF. The CDR3 DNA is TGTGCCAGCAGTCTCGGGGGAAACACCGGGGAGCTGTTTTTT.

This clone appeared many times. The gene calls are TRBV5-1 and TRBJ2-7, with 9 nucleotides matching TRBD1. Germline loops: CDR1 SGHRS, CDR2 YFSETQ. V shed 4 bases and J 1 base; nucleotides not matched to a gene: 3. The CDR3 runs to 14 residues. DNA of the CDR3: TGCGCCAGCAGCATCGACAGGGGGTCCTACGAGCAGTACTTC. Protein: CASSIDRGSYEQYF. The variable domain in full, with the rest retrieved from reference TRBV5-1 and TRBJ2-7, is KAGVTQTPRYLIKTRGQQVTLSCSPISGHRSVSWYQQTPGQGLQFLFEYFSETQRNKGNFPGRFSGRQFSNSRSEMNVSTLELGDSALYLCASSIDRGSYEQYFGPGTRLTVT.

This clone came up many times. The chain uses TRBV3-1 and TRBJ1-4, with D hard to call. With 1 base removed from V and 0 bases from J, the gap between germline ends came to 6 bases. The germline V gene has CDR1 LGHDT and CDR2 YNNKEL (reference sequence). This CDR3 comprises 15 residues. CDR3 in DNA: TGTGCCAGCAGCCAAGCGGGTGCAACTAATGAAAAACTGTTTTTT. It yields the protein CASSQAGATNEKLFF.

The table lists this clone with a few counts. This may be a read error, as it is one base from a much larger clone. The same CDR3 arises from other DNA sequences in this sample as well. The chain couples TRBV5-6 to TRBJ2-3; a weak D match, TRBD1 (6 bases). Per germline, CDR1 SGHDT and CDR2 YYEEEE. V was cut by 8 bases and J by 1 base, with 17 bases left in between. The CDR3 spans 15 residues. The DNA for the CDR3 is TGTGCCAGTATCGTAAGGGGGACGGGCACAGATACGCAGTATTTT. Amino acids: CASIVRGTGTDTQYF.

This clone was detected many times. The junction and the germline gene differ at one end; a read error may be behind it. The rearrangement uses TRBV4-2 and TRBJ1-2; 9 bases are shared with TRBD1. Germline loops: CDR1 LGHNA, CDR2 YNFKEQ. The CDR3 runs to 15 residues. This CDR3 is CTSSQEQGASYGYTF. DNA of the CDR3: TGTACCAGCAGCCAAGAACAGGGGGCGAGCTATGGCTACACCTTC.